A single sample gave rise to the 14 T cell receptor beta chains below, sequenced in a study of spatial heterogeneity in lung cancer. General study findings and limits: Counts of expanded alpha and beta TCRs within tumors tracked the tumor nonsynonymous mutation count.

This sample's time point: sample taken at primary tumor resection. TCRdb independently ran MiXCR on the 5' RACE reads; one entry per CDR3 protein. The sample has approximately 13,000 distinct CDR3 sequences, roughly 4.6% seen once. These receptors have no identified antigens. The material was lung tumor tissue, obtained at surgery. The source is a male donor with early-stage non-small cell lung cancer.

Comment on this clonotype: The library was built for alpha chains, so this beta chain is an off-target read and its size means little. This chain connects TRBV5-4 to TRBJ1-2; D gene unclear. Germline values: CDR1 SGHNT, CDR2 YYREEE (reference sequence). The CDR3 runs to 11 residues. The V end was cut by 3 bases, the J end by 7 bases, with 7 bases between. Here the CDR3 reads CASSSSTGYTF. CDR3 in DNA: TGTGCCAGCAGCTCCTCAACTGGCTACACCTTC.

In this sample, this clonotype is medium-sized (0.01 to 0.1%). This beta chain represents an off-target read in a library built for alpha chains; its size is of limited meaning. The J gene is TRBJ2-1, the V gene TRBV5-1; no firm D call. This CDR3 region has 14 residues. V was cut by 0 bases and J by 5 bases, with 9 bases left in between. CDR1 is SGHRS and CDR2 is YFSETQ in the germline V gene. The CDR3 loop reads CASSLGAGDNEQFF. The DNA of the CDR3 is TGCGCCAGCAGCTTGGGGGCAGGCGACAATGAGCAGTTCTTC.

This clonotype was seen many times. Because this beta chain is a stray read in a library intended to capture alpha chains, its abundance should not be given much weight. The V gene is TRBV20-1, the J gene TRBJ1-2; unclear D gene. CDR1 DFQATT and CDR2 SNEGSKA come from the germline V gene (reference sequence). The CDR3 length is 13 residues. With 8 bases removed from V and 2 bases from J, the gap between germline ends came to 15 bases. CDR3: CSPYRAANYGYTF. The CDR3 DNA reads TGCAGTCCCTACCGGGCAGCGAACTATGGCTACACCTTC.

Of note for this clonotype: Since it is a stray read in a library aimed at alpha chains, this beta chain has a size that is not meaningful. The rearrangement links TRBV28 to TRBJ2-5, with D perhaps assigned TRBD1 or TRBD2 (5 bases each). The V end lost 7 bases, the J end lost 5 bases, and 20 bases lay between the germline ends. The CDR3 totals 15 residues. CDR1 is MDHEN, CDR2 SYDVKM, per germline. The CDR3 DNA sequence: TGTGCCAGCAACACTGGGGCCGAGGGTAGGGAGACCCAGTACTTC. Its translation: CASNTGAEGRETQYF.

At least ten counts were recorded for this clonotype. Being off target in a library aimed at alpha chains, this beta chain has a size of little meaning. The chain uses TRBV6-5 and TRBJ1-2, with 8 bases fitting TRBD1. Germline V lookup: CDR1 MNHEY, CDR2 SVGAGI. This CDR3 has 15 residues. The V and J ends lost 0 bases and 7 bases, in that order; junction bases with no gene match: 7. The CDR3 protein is CASSYSSRGLSGYTF. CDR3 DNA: TGTGCCAGCAGTTACTCGAGCAGGGGGCTAAGTGGCTACACCTTC.

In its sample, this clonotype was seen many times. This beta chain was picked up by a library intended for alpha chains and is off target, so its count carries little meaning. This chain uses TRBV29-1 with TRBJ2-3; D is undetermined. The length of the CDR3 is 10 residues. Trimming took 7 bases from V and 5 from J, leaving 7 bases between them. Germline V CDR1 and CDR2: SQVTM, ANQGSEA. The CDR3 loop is CSAGGDTQYF. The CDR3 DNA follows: TGCAGCGCAGGTGGAGATACGCAGTATTTT.

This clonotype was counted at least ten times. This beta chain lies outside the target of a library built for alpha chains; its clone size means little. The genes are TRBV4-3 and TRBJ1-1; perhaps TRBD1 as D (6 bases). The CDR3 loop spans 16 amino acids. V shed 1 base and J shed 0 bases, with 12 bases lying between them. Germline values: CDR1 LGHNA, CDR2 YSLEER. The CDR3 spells CASSQGQGRMNTEAFF. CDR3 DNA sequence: TGCGCCAGCAGCCAAGGTCAGGGGAGGATGAACACTGAAGCTTTCTTT.

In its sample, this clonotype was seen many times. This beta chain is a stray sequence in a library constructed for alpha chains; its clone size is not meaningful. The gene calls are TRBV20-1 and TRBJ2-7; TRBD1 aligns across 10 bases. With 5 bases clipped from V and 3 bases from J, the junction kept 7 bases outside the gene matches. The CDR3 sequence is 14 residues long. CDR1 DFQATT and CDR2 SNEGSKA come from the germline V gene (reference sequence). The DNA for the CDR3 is TGCAGTGCTGCATCGACAGGGGGCGTCTACGAGCAGTACTTC. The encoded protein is CSAASTGGVYEQYF.

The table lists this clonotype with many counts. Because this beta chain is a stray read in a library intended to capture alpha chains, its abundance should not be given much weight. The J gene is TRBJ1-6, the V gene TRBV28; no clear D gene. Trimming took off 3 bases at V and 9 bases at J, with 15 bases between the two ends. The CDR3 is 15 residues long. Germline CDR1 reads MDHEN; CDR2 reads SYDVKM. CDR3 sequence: CASSFLRQEGSPLHF. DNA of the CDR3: TGTGCCAGCAGTTTTTTAAGGCAGGAGGGTTCACCCCTCCACTTT.

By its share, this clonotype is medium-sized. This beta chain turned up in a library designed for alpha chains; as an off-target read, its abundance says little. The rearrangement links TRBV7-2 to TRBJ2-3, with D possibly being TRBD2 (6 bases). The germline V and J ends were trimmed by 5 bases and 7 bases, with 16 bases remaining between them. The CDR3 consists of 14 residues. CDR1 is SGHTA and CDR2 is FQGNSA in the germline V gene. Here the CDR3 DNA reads TGTGCCAGCAGCATAGGAGGGTCAGGGAATACGCAGTATTTT. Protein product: CASSIGGSGNTQYF.

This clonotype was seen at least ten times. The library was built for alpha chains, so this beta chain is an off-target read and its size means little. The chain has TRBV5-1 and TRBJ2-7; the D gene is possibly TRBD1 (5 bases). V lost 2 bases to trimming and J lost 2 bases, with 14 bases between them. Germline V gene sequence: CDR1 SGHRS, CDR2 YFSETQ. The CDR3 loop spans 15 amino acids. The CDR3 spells CASSLMQGIAYEQYF. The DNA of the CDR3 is TGCGCCAGCAGCTTAATGCAGGGAATTGCCTACGAGCAGTACTTC. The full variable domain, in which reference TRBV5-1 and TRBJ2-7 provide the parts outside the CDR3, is KAGVTQTPRYLIKTRGQQVTLSCSPISGHRSVSWYQQTPGQGLQFLFEYFSETQRNKGNFPGRFSGRQFSNSRSEMNVSTLELGDSALYLCASSLMQGIAYEQYFGPGTRLTVT.

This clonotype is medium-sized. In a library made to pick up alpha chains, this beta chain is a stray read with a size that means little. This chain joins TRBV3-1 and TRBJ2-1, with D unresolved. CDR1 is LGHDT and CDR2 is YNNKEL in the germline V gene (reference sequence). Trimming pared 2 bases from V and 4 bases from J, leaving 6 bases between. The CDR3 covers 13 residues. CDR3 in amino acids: CASSQTVYNEQFF. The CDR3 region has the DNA TGTGCCAGCAGCCAAACGGTTTACAATGAGCAGTTCTTC.

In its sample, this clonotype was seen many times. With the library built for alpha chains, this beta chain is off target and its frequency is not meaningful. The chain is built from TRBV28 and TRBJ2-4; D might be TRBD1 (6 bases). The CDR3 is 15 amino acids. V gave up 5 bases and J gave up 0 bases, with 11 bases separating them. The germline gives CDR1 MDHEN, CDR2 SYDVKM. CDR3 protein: CASSLGTLAKNIQYF. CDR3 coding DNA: TGTGCCAGCAGTCTAGGGACACTAGCCAAAAACATTCAGTACTTC.

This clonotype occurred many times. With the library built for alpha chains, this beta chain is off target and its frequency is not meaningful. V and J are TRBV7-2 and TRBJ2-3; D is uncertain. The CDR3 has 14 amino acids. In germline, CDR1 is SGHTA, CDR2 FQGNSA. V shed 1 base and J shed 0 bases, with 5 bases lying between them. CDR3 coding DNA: TGTGCCAGCAGCTTAGGTTTTAGCACAGATACGCAGTATTTT. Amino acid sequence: CASSLGFSTDTQYF.